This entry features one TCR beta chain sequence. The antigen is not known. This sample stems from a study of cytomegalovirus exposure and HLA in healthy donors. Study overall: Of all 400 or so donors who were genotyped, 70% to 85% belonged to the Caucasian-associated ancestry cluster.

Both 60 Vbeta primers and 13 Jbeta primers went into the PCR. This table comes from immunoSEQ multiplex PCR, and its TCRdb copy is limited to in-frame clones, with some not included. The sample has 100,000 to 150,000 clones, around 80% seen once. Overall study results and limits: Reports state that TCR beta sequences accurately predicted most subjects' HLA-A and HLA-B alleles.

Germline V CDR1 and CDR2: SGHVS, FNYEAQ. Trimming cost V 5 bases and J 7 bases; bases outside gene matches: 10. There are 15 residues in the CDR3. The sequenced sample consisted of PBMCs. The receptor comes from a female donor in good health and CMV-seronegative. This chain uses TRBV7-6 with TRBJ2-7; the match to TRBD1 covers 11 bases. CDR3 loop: CASSPGGTGGREQYF. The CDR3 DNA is TGTGCCAGCAGCCCAGGAGGGACAGGGGGTCGGGAGCAGTACTTC. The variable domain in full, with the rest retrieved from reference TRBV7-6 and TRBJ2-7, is GAGVSQSPRYKVTKRGQDVALRCDPISGHVSLYWYRQALGQGPEFLTYFNYEAQQDKSGLPNDRFSAERPEGSISTLTIQRTEQRDSAMYRCASSPGGTGGREQYFGPGTRLTVT.